This T cell receptor beta chain was sequenced for a study of cytomegalovirus exposure and HLA in healthy donors. Study-level results: Researchers catalogued about 150 TCR beta chains as cytomegalovirus-associated. For most TCR sequences rarity was the rule, although some public TCRs occurred in many donors.

Using immunoSEQ multiplex PCR, the repertoire was profiled, and TCRdb retains in-frame clones only, with some absent. The data contain approximately 200,000 clones, 80% to 95% of them singletons. A word on this clone: As yet, its antigen is unknown.

The CDR3 is made up of 17 amino acids. Germline values: CDR1 MNHNS, CDR2 SASEGT. Trimming stripped 3 bases from V and 3 bases from J, with 20 bases between. The specimen was PBMCs. J is TRBJ1-1 and V is TRBV6-1; D may be TRBD1 (5 bases). This receptor was obtained from a young woman in good health and CMV-seronegative. This CDR3 is CASSELGLFIRDTEAFF. CDR3 bases: TGTGCCAGCAGTGAGTTGGGACTTTTTATTCGGGACACTGAAGCTTTCTTT.